The entry below gives a single T cell receptor beta chain sequence along with its context. Its antigen remains unknown. CDR1 is SGDLS and CDR2 is YYNGEE in the germline V gene. Between the trimmed V and J ends, which lost 4 bases and 6 bases, there was a span of 22 bases. The CDR3 is made up of 16 amino acids. The data originate from a study of cytomegalovirus exposure and HLA in healthy donors. For the study at large: The study's early data release held tens of millions of unique TCRs from HLA-typed donors. Overall study findings and caveats: Later genetic work tied a missense DCLRE1C variant to beta-chain V and J trimming. According to a later analysis, most TCR beta chains associated with CMV appeared HLA-restricted.

Although they were nominally healthy when sampled, donors likely had unrecorded immune exposures. Primers included in the PCR were 60 Vbeta and 13 Jbeta primers. Libraries were prepared by immunoSEQ multiplex PCR; TCRdb keeps only in-frame clonotypes and omits some of them. The sample has over 100,000 clones; around 84% are singletons. The specimen sequenced was PBMCs. V gene TRBV9 combines with J gene TRBJ1-2; possible D gene TRBD1, 5 bases. The source is a man aged 30 to 45 in good health and CMV-seropositive. The CDR3 region is CASSLLLGTEGHGYTF. The CDR3 nucleotides read TGTGCCAGCAGCCTCCTATTGGGGACGGAGGGGCATGGCTACACCTTC.